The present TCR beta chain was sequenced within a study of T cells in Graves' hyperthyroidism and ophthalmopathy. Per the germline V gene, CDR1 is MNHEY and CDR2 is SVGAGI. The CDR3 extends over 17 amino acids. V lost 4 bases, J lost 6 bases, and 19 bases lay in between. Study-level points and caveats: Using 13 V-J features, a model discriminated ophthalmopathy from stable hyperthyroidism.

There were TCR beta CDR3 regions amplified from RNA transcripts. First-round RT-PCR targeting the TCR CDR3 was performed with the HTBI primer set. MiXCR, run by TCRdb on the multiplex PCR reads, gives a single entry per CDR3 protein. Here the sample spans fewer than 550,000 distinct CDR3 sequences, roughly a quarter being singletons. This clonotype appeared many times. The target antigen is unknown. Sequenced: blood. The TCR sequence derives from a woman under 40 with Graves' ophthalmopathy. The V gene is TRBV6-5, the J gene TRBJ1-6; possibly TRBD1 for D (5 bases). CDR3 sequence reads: CASSSSIGQGPNSPLHF. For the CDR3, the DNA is TGTGCCAGCAGTTCATCGATTGGGCAGGGCCCTAATTCACCCCTCCACTTT.